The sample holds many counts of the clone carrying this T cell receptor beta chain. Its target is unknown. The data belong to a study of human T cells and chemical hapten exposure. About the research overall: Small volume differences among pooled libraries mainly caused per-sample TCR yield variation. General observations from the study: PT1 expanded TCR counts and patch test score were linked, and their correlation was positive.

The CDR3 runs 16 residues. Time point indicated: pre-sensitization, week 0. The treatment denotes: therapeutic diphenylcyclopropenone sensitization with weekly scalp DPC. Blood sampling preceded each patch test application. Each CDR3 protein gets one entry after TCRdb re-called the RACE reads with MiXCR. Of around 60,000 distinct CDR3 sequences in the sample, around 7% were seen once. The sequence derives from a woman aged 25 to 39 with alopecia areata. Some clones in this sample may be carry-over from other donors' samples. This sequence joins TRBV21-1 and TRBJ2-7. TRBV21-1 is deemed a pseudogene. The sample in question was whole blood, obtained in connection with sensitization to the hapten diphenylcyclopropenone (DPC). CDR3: CASSSEETGLGDEQYF. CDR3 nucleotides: TGTGCCAGCAGCTCAGAGGAGACGGGTCTCGGAGACGAGCAGTACTTC.